The 7 T cell receptor beta chains below come from one sample, sequenced in a study of T cell responses to AZD1222 COVID-19 vaccine. Here immunoSEQ multiplex PCR was the method, and the copy in TCRdb shows in-frame clones only, minus some. Of 200,000 to 250,000 clones in the sample, 94% were seen once. The input for sequencing was peripheral blood, taken 28 days after the second dose of the MenACWY control vaccine. The receptors were gathered from an adult who received the MenACWY meningococcal vaccine as a control.

The J gene is TRBJ2-5, the V gene TRBV5-1, with D perhaps given as TRBD1 or TRBD2 (6 bases each). Germline values: CDR1 SGHRS, CDR2 YFSETQ. The CDR3 is 15 amino acids. Trimming shortened V by 4 bases and J by 5 bases, and 18 bases separated the two germline ends. The DNA of the CDR3 is TGCGCCAGCAGCCCGGGGGCAGGGATGAAGGAGACCCAGTACTTC. This sequence encodes CASSPGAGMKETQYF.

The chain uses TRBV24-1 and TRBJ2-1, with 16 bases that match TRBD2. With V trimmed by 8 bases and J by 0 bases, 9 bases remained unmatched. CDR3 length: 19 amino acids. The germline CDR1 and CDR2 sequences are KGHDR and SFDVKD. CDR3 nucleotides: TGTGCCACCACCGGCCCGGGACTAGCGGGAGGGAGCTCCTACAATGAGCAGTTCTTC. It translates to CATTGPGLAGGSSYNEQFF.

This chain joins TRBV6-5 and TRBJ2-1; D gene unclear. Trimming took 6 bases from V and 6 from J, leaving 6 bases between them. Germline-derived CDR1 and CDR2 are MNHEY and SVGAGI. This CDR3 spans 11 amino acids. The DNA of the CDR3 is TGTGCCAGCAGCCTCAGCAATGAGCAGTTCTTC. Residues: CASSLSNEQFF.

This chain links TRBV3-1 (or the pseudogene TRBV3-2) with TRBJ1-4, with D possibly matching TRBD1 (6 bases). This CDR3 is built from 19 residues. Trimming left V 1 base short and J 0 bases short, with 18 bases between. Germline-derived CDR1 and CDR2 are LGHDT and YNNKEL (reference sequence). CDR3 sequence (DNA): TGTGCCAGCAGCCAAGGAAAACAGGGATTCCCGACAACTAATGAAAAACTGTTTTTT. Its translation: CASSQGKQGFPTTNEKLFF.

This chain connects TRBV7-9 to TRBJ2-3; a possible D gene is TRBD2 (6 bases). CDR1 and CDR2 from the germline V gene are SEHNR and FQNEAQ (reference sequence). This CDR3 has 15 residues. The V gene lost 5 bases and the J gene lost 2 bases, with 14 bases spanning the gap. CDR3: CASSLVGGLTDTQYF. CDR3 nucleotide sequence: TGTGCCAGCAGCCTGGTTGGGGGACTCACAGATACGCAGTATTTT. Using reference TRBV7-9 and TRBJ2-3 for the parts outside the CDR3, the full variable domain is DTGVSQNPRHKITKRGQNVTFRCDPISEHNRLYWYRQTLGQGPEFLTYFQNEAQLEKSRLLSDRFSAERPKGSFSTLEIQRTEQGDSAMYLCASSLVGGLTDTQYFGPGTRLTVL.

This rearrangement joins TRBV29-1 to TRBJ2-5; 8 bases match TRBD1. The CDR3 extends over 15 amino acids. The junction had 9 bases not matched to a gene; V was cut back by 1 base and J by 5 bases. Germline V CDR1 and CDR2: SQVTM, ANQGSEA. CDR3 DNA sequence: TGCAGCGTTGAAGGAGACAGGGGCGGGTGGGAGACCCAGTACTTC. The encoded protein is CSVEGDRGGWETQYF.

This sequence joins TRBV6-5 and TRBJ2-2; D perhaps matches TRBD1 (6 bases). This CDR3 has 15 residues. Germline CDR1 and CDR2: MNHEY and SVGAGI. V was cut by 2 bases and J by 4 bases, with 11 bases left in between. CDR3 DNA: TGTGCCAGCAGTTACGATACAGGGTCCACCGGGGAGCTGTTTTTT. Amino acid sequence: CASSYDTGSTGELFF.